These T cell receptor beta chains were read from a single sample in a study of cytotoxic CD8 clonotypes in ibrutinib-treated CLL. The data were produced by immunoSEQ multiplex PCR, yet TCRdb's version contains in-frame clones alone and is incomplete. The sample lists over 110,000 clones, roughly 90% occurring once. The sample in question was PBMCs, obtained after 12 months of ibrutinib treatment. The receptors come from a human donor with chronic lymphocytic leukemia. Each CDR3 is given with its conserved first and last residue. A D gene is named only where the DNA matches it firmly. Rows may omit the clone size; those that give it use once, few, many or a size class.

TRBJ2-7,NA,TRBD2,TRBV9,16,TGTGCCAGCAGCTCCCACTTAGCGGGATCGGTCTACGAGCAGTACTTC,CASSSHLAGSVYEQYF
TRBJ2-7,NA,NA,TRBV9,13,TGTGCCAGCAGCGCCCTTCCCGATCCCGAGCAGTACTTC,CASSALPDPEQYF
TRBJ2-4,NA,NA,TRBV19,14,TGTGCCAGTAGTAGGGGACTAGCCAAAAACATTCAGTACTTC,CASSRGLAKNIQYF
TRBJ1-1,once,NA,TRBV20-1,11,TGCAGTGCTAGAGAAGACAGAGAAGCTTTCTTT,CSAREDREAFF
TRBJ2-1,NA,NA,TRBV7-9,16,TGTGCCAGCAGCTTAGGACAGGATCATTTTACGAATGAGCAGTTCTTC,CASSLGQDHFTNEQFF
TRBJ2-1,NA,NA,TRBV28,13,TGTGCCAGCACCCCAGGACGGTACAATGAGCAGTTCTTC,CASTPGRYNEQFF
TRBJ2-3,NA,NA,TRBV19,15,TGTGCCAGTAGTATAACGGCAGTGGGAGGAGATACGCAGTATTTT,CASSITAVGGDTQYF
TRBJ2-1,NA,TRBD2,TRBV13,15,TGTGCCAGCAGCCTAATGACTAGCGGTGACAATGAGCAGTTCTTC,CASSLMTSGDNEQFF
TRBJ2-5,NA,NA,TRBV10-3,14,TGTGCCATCAGTGAGTCTAAGGGAACAGAGACCCAGTACTTC,CAISESKGTETQYF
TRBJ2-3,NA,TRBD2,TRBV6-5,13,TGTGCCACCAAGCGGGGGTTGACAGATACGCAGTATTTT,CATKRGLTDTQYF
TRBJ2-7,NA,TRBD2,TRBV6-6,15,TGTGCCAGCAGTCGTCCTAGCGGGTCCTCCTACGAGCAGTACTTC,CASSRPSGSSYEQYF
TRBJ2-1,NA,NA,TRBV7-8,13,TGTGCCAGCAGCACCCACCCCAACAATGAGCAGTTCTTC,CASSTHPNNEQFF
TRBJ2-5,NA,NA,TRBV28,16,TGTGCCAGCAGTTTGGTGGCAGGAGCCCTCCAAGAGACCCAGTACTTC,CASSLVAGALQETQYF
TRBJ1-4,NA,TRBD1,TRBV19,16,TGTGCCAGTAGTTCACCGGGACAGGGTCATAATGAAAAACTGTTTTTT,CASSSPGQGHNEKLFF
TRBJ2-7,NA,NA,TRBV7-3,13,TGTGCCAGCAGCTTAACCGCTGACTACGAGCAGTACTTC,CASSLTADYEQYF
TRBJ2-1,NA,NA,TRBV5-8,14,TGTGCCAGCAGCTTAGAGGGGATGTGGGATGAGCAGTTCTTC,CASSLEGMWDEQFF